The rows below give T cell receptor beta chains drawn from one sample of a study of graft-versus-host responses after intestinal transplantation. Generated by immunoSEQ multiplex PCR, the TCRdb table keeps only in-frame clones and is missing some. The repertoire has some 19,000 clones, around 38% of them found once; the top ten carry 1.5% to 2%. Sequenced material: alloreactive CD8+ T cells from a mixed lymphocyte reaction culture, taken before intestinal transplant. These receptors were obtained from a human patient who received an intestinal transplant. CDR3s include the opening cysteine and the closing phenylalanine or tryptophan. The D gene is left open where the match is weak. Size tells how often a clone was seen (once, few, many) or the class of an expanded clone, and some rows leave it out.

TRBJ1-3 medium-sized . 15 TRBV6-6 TGTGCCAGCACCTACGGGTTGCTCATTGGAAACACCATATATTTT CASTYGLLIGNTIYF
TRBJ2-7 . TRBD2 19 TRBV27 TGTGCCAGCAGGGATGGGACTAGCGGGAGCTCCCACCTATCTTACGAGCAGTACTTC CASRDGTSGSSHLSYEQYF
TRBJ1-5 . . 13 TRBV6-1 TGTGCCAGCAGTTTGACAGGAAATCAGCCCCAGCATTTT CASSLTGNQPQHF
TRBJ1-4 . . 16 TRBV5-5 TGTGCCAGCAGCTCGCTTACACAGGGATCGTGTGAAAAACTGTTTTTT CASSSLTQGSCEKLFF
TRBJ2-3 . . 14 TRBV10-2 TGCGCCAGCAGTCGGATCCTTAGCACAGATACGCAGTATTTT CASSRILSTDTQYF
TRBJ1-2 . . 15 TRBV15 TGTGCCACCAGCAGACCAACGGGAGGGGGTGGTGGCTACACCTTC CATSRPTGGGGGYTF
TRBJ2-7 . . 15 TRBV6-6 TGTGCCAGCAGTTATTTCCCACAGGGCCCCTACGAGCAGTACTTC CASSYFPQGPYEQYF
TRBJ2-5 once . 12 TRBV9 TGTGCCAGCAGCGGAGGTCAGGAGACCCAGTACTTC CASSGGQETQYF
TRBJ2-7 . . 12 TRBV5-6 TGTGCCAGCAGCTTGACGGGCTGGGAGCAGTACTTC CASSLTGWEQYF
TRBJ1-1 . TRBD1 16 TRBV19 TGTGCCAGTGGCCGACAAATCGCAGGGGGAAGGACTGAAGCTTTCTTT CASGRQIAGGRTEAFF
TRBJ1-2 . . 14 TRBV28 TGTGCCAGCAGTACCGGAGCACGAAGGTATGGCTACACCTTC CASSTGARRYGYTF
TRBJ2-3 once . 14 TRBV4-1 TGCGCCAGCAGCCCCTCCCTATCCCCAGATACGCAGTATTTT CASSPSLSPDTQYF
TRBJ2-3 . . 12 TRBV6-1 TGTGCCAGCAGTGAATGGGCAGATACGCAGTATTTT CASSEWADTQYF
TRBJ2-3 few . 15 TRBV9 TGTGCCAGCAGCCCCGGGTCGGTGATCACAGATACGCAGTATTTT CASSPGSVITDTQYF
TRBJ2-1 . TRBD2 16 TRBV30 TGTGCCTCAACTTCACGGACTAGCGGGTATAGGAATGAGCAGTTCTTC CASTSRTSGYRNEQFF
TRBJ2-7 . . 16 TRBV2 TGTGCCAGCAGGGACCGTGGATCTTTGAGCTCCTACGAGCAGTACTTC CASRDRGSLSSYEQYF
TRBJ2-5 . . 14 TRBV5-1 TGCGCCAGCAGCTCCGGACTTTACCAAGAGACCCAGTACTTC CASSSGLYQETQYF
TRBJ2-7 . . 13 TRBV5-1 TGCGCCAGCAGCTTGCTGGGGGACGTCGAGCAGTACTTC CASSLLGDVEQYF
TRBJ1-1 few . 15 TRBV5-1 TGCGCCAGCAGCCTCGGACGCATGGGGGACACTGAAGCTTTCTTT CASSLGRMGDTEAFF
TRBJ2-7 . TRBD2 17 TRBV13 TGTGCCAGCAGCTTAACTAGCGGGGGCCCCAGACCCTACGAGCAGTACTTC CASSLTSGGPRPYEQYF
TRBJ2-5 . TRBD2 15 TRBV5-1 TGCGCCAGCAGCTTGGTACTAGCGGATCAAGAGACCCAGTACTTC CASSLVLADQETQYF
TRBJ2-5 few . 11 TRBV30 TGTGCCTGGAGTTTATGGGAGACCCAGTACTTC CAWSLWETQYF
TRBJ2-1 . TRBD2 16 TRBV7-2 TGTGCCAGCAGCTGGGCCGGGACTAGCGGGAGGAGTGAGCAGTTCTTC CASSWAGTSGRSEQFF
TRBJ2-3 . . 14 TRBV2 TGTGCCAGCGCAGACATTTCCAGCACAGATACGCAGTATTTT CASADISSTDTQYF